This TCR beta chain was profiled in a study of OX40 agonist ivuxolimab in advanced cancers. At the level of the study: Three patients showed partial responses: one hepatocellular carcinoma and two cutaneous melanoma cases.

Germline V gives CDR1 SGDLS, CDR2 YYNGEE. Trimming stripped 4 bases from V and 5 bases from J, with 11 bases between. CDR3 length: 13 residues. Profiled with immunoSEQ multiplex PCR; TCRdb holds only in-frame clones, not every one. The table lists 40,000 to 50,000 clones, about 85% of them singletons. The sequence came from an adult with an advanced solid tumor such as melanoma, head and neck, liver or kidney cancer. The rearrangement joins TRBV9 to TRBJ2-3; D possibly matches TRBD1 or TRBD2 (5 bases each). The sample was CD4+ or CD8+ T cells sorted from blood, taken in a trial of the OX40 agonist ivuxolimab. CDR3 DNA: TGTGCCAGCAGCTCCCCGGGGCTAGATACGCAGTATTTT. It yields the protein CASSSPGLDTQYF.